These T cell receptor beta chains were read from a single sample in a study of OX40 agonist ivuxolimab in advanced cancers. Profiled with immunoSEQ multiplex PCR; TCRdb holds only in-frame clones, not every one. The data contain tens of thousands of clones, roughly nine tenths of them singletons. This specimen was CD4+ or CD8+ T cells sorted from blood, taken in a trial of the OX40 agonist ivuxolimab. The receptors stem from an adult with an advanced solid tumor such as melanoma, head and neck, liver or kidney cancer. The CDR3 runs from the conserved cysteine through the conserved F or W. Each record gives: J gene, V gene, clone size, D gene, CDR3 DNA, CDR3 protein. The D gene is left open where the match is weak. The size entry is marked missing in some rows and otherwise reads once, few, many or a size class.

>TRBJ2-7|TRBV11-3|.|.
TGTGCCGTACTATCGGGGGGCGCTTACGAGCAGTACTTC
CAVLSGGAYEQYF
>TRBJ1-2|TRBV6-6|.|TRBD1
TGTGCCAGCAGCGATAGGAGGGACAGGCTATTTACCTTC
CASSDRRDRLFTF
>TRBJ2-4|TRBV29-1|.|TRBD1
TGCAGCGTCTCCGGGACAGCCAGCCTAGCCAAAAACATTCAGTACTTC
CSVSGTASLAKNIQYF
>TRBJ1-1|TRBV4-2|.|TRBD1
TGTGCCAGCACCAGGGACAGCATGAACACTGAAGCTTTCTTT
CASTRDSMNTEAFF
>TRBJ1-4|TRBV2|few|.
TGTGCCAGCAGTGTGACAGGTCTCGGAGTAGTTGAAAAACTGTTTTTT
CASSVTGLGVVEKLFF
>TRBJ1-1|TRBV5-1|.|.
TGCGCCAGCAGCTCGGGGGGCGGCCCTGAAGCTTTCTTT
CASSSGGGPEAFF
>TRBJ1-2|TRBV6-5|.|.
TGTGCCAGCAGTTACTCTAGGGGCCATGGGGGCTACACCTTC
CASSYSRGHGGYTF
>TRBJ1-5|TRBV4-1|.|.
TGCGCCAGCAGCCCACCCGGTCAGCCCCAGCATTTT
CASSPPGQPQHF
>TRBJ2-2|TRBV27|.|.
TGTGCCAGCAGCCCGACCGAGGGGGTCACCGGGGAGCTGTTTTTT
CASSPTEGVTGELFF
>TRBJ1-4|TRBV9|.|.
TGTGCCAGCAGCGTTACCCCTGGAGAAAAACTGTTTTTT
CASSVTPGEKLFF
>TRBJ2-7|TRBV5-1|.|.
TGCGCCAGCACGGTCGGGGTCAGCTCCTACGAGCAGTACTTC
CASTVGVSSYEQYF
>TRBJ1-2|TRBV10-3|.|.
TGTGCCATCAGTGAGTCGGCCGCAGGGAATGGCTACACCTTC
CAISESAAGNGYTF
>TRBJ2-1|TRBV5-1|.|.
TGCGCCAGCAGCTTGGCGGGCGGAGCATACAATGAGCAGTTCTTC
CASSLAGGAYNEQFF
>TRBJ1-5|TRBV7-9|.|TRBD1
TGTGCCAGCAGCTTACAGGACAGGGGCCAGCCCCAGCATTTT
CASSLQDRGQPQHF
>TRBJ1-2|TRBV28|.|.
TGTGCCAGCAGTCCGACAGGATCTAACTATGGCTACACCTTC
CASSPTGSNYGYTF
>TRBJ1-1|TRBV12-5|.|.
TGTGCTAGTGGTTTGAAGGCGAACACTGAAGCTTTCTTT
CASGLKANTEAFF
>TRBJ2-7|TRBV28|.|TRBD2
TGTGCCAGCAGTTCCCGAAGACTAGCGGGGGAGCTGTACGAGCAGTACTTC
CASSSRRLAGELYEQYF
>TRBJ2-3|TRBV28|.|.
TGTGCCAGCAGTTCCCCCCCTGCTAGCACAGATACGCAGTATTTT
CASSSPPASTDTQYF
>TRBJ1-5|TRBV30|.|.
TGTGCCTGGAGTGCCCCGGGGACTCCAATCAGCCCCCAGCATTTT
CAWSAPGTPISPQHF
>TRBJ2-2|TRBV25-1|.|.
TGTGCCAGCAGTGATGTAAGGTCCAAGCACACCGGGGAGCTGTTTTTT
CASSDVRSKHTGELFF
>TRBJ2-2|TRBV28|once|TRBD2
TGTGCCAGCAGTGAACTAGCGGGGAACACCGGGGAGCTGTTTTTT
CASSELAGNTGELFF
>TRBJ1-1|TRBV19|.|.
TGTGCCAGTAGCGGAGGGTTCATGAACACTGAAGCTTTCTTT
CASSGGFMNTEAFF
>TRBJ1-1|TRBV6-6|.|.
TGTGCCAGCAGTTACGTAGGGCAGGGGAACACTGAAGCTTTCTTT
CASSYVGQGNTEAFF
>TRBJ1-5|TRBV21-1|.|.
TGTGCCAGCAGCAAAGAAGGGACAGGGGGGAGTCAGCCCCAGCATTTT
CASSKEGTGGSQPQHF
>TRBJ2-1|TRBV18|.|TRBD2
TGTGCCAGCTCACACTGGACTAGCGGGAATTCCTACAATGAGCAGTTCTTC
CASSHWTSGNSYNEQFF
>TRBJ2-1|TRBV5-1|once|.
TGCGCCAGCAGCACCGCCCTCTACAATGAGCAGTTCTTC
CASSTALYNEQFF
>TRBJ1-1|TRBV6-5|once|.
TGTGCCAGCAGTTACGGCACAGTGAACACTGAAGCTTTCTTT
CASSYGTVNTEAFF
>TRBJ2-7|TRBV27|.|.
TGTGCCAGCAGTTTATTAGGAGGCGAGCAGTACTTC
CASSLLGGEQYF
>TRBJ2-3|TRBV5-8|.|.
TGTGCCAGCAGCCTGAGACTATCTGGTCCAGATACGCAGTATTTT
CASSLRLSGPDTQYF